The 8 T cell receptor beta chains below were found in one sample sequenced in a study of shared clonotypes between healthy human individuals. The assay was immunoSEQ multiplex PCR, and TCRdb's table has in-frame clones only and misses some. This table has 2,100,000 or so clones, around 95% appearing once. The sample taken for sequencing was naive CD4+ T cells sorted from blood. The subset denotes: CD45RA+ positively selected. The receptors derive from a man aged 18-30 years in good health.

Notes on this clone: This sample includes further DNA sequences coding for the same CDR3. V usage is TRBV30 and J usage is TRBJ2-7, with 7 bases that match TRBD2. J lost 1 base, V lost 1 base, and 1 base had no gene match. CDR1 GTSNPN and CDR2 SVGIG come from the germline V gene (reference sequence). CDR3 size: 13 residues. CDR3 protein: CAWSGGGSYEQYF. The CDR3 region has the DNA TGTGCCTGGAGTGGGGGGGGATCCTACGAGCAGTACTTC.

This clone was observed a single time. This chain links TRBV5-6 with TRBJ1-5; D is unresolved. Per the germline V gene, CDR1 is SGHDT and CDR2 is YYEEEE. This CDR3 region has 15 residues. The V end was cut by 2 bases, the J end by 6 bases, with 15 bases between. The CDR3 region is CASSFGLSASQPQHF. The CDR3, as DNA: TGTGCCAGCAGCTTTGGGTTAAGCGCCTCTCAGCCCCAGCATTTT.

The genes are TRBV7-2 and TRBJ2-7; the D is unclear. Germline V gene data show CDR1 as SGHTA and CDR2 as FQGNSA. This CDR3 has 15 amino acids. With 1 base removed from V and 4 bases from J, the gap between germline ends came to 14 bases. CDR3 protein: CASSLVLGTGYEQYF. CDR3 DNA: TGTGCCAGCAGCTTAGTGCTCGGAACCGGATACGAGCAGTACTTC.

This chain links TRBV6-5 with TRBJ1-1; 7 nucleotides align to TRBD1. This CDR3 is built from 13 residues. Trimming took 6 bases from V and 5 from J; bases not matched to a gene: 6. CDR1 and CDR2 from the germline V gene are MNHEY and SVGAGI. The CDR3 loop is CASRVRGNTEAFF. The CDR3 nucleotides read TGTGCCAGCAGAGTCAGGGGGAATACTGAAGCTTTCTTT.

The V gene is TRBV6-1, the J gene TRBJ2-5; unclear D gene. Looked up from germline, CDR1 is MNHNS and CDR2 is SASEGT. This CDR3 region has 13 residues. V was pared by 6 bases and J by 2 bases, with 10 bases between. The CDR3 DNA reads as TGTGCCAGCAGGAGAGTACAACAAGAGACCCAGTACTTC. This encodes CASRRVQQETQYF.

The CDR3: CASNSGATDTQYF. CDR3 bases: TGCGCCAGCAACTCGGGAGCCACAGATACGCAGTATTTT. The V and J genes are TRBV10-2 and TRBJ2-3, with TRBD2 as a possible D gene (6 bases). Germline CDR1 and CDR2: WSHSY and SAAADI. CDR3 length: 13 residues. Trimming removed 7 bases at V and 2 bases at J, with 10 bases between.

The V gene is TRBV28, the J gene TRBJ2-6, with D perhaps TRBD1 or TRBD2 (6 bases each). V was cut by 3 bases and J by 3 bases, with 15 bases left in between. CDR1 is MDHEN and CDR2 is SYDVKM in the germline V gene. The CDR3 runs to 17 residues. In DNA, the CDR3 is TGTGCCAGCAGTTTGGTAGGGGGGAGGCTTGGGGCCAACGTCCTGACTTTC. The encoded protein is CASSLVGGRLGANVLTF. Based on the CDR3 plus reference TRBV28 and TRBJ2-6, the full variable domain is DVKVTQSSRYLVKRTGEKVFLECVQDMDHENMFWYRQDPGLGLRLIYFSYDVKMKEKGDIPEGYSVSREKKERFSLILESASTNQTSMYLCASSLVGGRLGANVLTFGAGSRLTVL.

This rearrangement joins TRBV10-3 to TRBJ2-7, with D perhaps TRBD2 (6 bases). CDR1 and CDR2 from the germline V gene are ENHRY and SYGVKD. The CDR3 spans 10 residues. The V end lost 11 bases, the J end lost 4 bases, and 9 bases lay between the germline ends. The CDR3 is CAAGPYEQYF. CDR3 in DNA: TGTGCCGCGGGGCCTTACGAGCAGTACTTC.